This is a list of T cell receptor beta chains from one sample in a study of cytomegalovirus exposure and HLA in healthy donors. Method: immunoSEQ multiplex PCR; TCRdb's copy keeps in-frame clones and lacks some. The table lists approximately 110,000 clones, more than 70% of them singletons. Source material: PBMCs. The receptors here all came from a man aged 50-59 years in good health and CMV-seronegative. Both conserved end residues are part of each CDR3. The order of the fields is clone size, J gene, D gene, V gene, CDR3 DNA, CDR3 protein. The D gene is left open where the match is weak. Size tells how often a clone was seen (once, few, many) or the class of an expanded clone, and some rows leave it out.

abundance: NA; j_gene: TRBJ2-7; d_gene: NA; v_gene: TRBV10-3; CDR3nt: TGTGCCATCAGTGGAGTACCGGCCTACGAGCAGTACTTC; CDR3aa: CAISGVPAYEQYF
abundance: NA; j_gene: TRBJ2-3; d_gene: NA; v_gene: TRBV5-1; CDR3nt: TGCGCCAGCAGCTTGGCGATGAGTACGCAGTATTTT; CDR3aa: CASSLAMSTQYF
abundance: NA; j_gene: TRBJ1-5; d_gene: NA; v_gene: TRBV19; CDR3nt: TGTGCCAGTAGTATAGGGGGCCAGCCCCAGCATTTT; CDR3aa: CASSIGGQPQHF
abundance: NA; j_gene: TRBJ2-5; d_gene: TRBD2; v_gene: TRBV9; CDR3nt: TGTGCCAGCAGCGTAGGTCCTAGCGGGAGGATTGGAGAGACCCAGTACTTC; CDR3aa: CASSVGPSGRIGETQYF
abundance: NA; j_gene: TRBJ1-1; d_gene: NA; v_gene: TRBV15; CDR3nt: TGTGCCACCAGCAGAGATCGGGGTATGCTGAACACTGAAGCTTTCTTT; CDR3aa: CATSRDRGMLNTEAFF
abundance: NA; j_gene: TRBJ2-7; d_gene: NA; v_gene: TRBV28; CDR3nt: TGTGCCAGCAGTTTCACCCCGGGGTGGCGGGGAACCTACGAGCAGTACTTC; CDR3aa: CASSFTPGWRGTYEQYF
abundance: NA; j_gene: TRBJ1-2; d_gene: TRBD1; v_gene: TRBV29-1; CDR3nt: TGCAGCGTCGGACAGGTGGGCTATGGCTACACCTTC; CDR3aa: CSVGQVGYGYTF
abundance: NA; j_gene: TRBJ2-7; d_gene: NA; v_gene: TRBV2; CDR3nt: TGTGCCAGCACGAGAACGGGGGGCGCGGGATACGAGCAGTACTTC; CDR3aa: CASTRTGGAGYEQYF
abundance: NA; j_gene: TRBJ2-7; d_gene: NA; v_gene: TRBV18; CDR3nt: TGTGCCAGCTCACCGGGCAAGGCCTCCTACGAGCAGTACTTC; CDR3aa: CASSPGKASYEQYF
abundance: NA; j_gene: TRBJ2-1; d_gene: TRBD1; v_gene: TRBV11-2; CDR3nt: TGTGCCAGCAGTTCGGACAGGGGGTCCTACAATGAGCAGTTCTTC; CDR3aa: CASSSDRGSYNEQFF
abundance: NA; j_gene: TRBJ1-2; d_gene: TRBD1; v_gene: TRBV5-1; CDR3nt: TGCGCCAGCAGCCCGAGGGGGGACAGGGATGGCTACACCTTC; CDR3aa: CASSPRGDRDGYTF
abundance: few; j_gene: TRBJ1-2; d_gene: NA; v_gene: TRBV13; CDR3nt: TGTGCCAGCAGCCCTGAAGGAGAGCCCGCACTAAATGGCTACACCTTC; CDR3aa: CASSPEGEPALNGYTF
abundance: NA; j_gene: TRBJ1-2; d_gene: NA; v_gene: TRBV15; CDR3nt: TGTGCCACCAGCAGAGGCGCCTTCTATGGCTACACCTTC; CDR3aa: CATSRGAFYGYTF
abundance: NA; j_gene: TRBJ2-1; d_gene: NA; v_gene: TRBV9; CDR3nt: TGTGCCAGCAGCAACCGGGACACGCGCGATGGGCAGTTCTTC; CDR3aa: CASSNRDTRDGQFF
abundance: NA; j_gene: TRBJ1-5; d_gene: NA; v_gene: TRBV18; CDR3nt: TGTGCCAGCTCACCGGGACAATCTAATCAGCCCCAGCATTTT; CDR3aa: CASSPGQSNQPQHF
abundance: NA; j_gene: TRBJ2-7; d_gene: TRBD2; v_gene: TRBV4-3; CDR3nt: TGCGCCAGCAGCCGCTCGCCGGGACTAGCGGGTAGGGACGAGCAGTACTTC; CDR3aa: CASSRSPGLAGRDEQYF
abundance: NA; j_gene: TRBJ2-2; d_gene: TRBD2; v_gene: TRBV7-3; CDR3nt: TGTGCCAGCAGCCTTCTTGACGGGGGGAGCACCGGGGAGCTGTTTTTT; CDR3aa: CASSLLDGGSTGELFF
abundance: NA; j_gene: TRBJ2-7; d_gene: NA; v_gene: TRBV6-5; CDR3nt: TGTGCCAGCAGCTTCCCTCAACAGGGAAAGAGAGAGCAGTACTTC; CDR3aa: CASSFPQQGKREQYF
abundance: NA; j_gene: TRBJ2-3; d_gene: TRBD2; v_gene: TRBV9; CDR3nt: TGTGCCAGCAGCGTCGCCGGCGGAAGCGGGGTGGGCACAGATACGCAGTATTTT; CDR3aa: CASSVAGGSGVGTDTQYF
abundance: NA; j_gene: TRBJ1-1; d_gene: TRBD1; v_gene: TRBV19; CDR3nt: TGTGCCAGTAGCCCACAGGGGGACACTGAAGCTTTCTTT; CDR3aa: CASSPQGDTEAFF
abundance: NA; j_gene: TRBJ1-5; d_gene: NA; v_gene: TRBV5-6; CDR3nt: TGTGCCAGCAAAGGCAGGGAGGATCAGCCCCAGCATTTT; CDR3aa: CASKGREDQPQHF
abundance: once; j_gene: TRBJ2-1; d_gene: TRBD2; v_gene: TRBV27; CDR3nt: TGTGCCAGCAGTTTGGGGACTAGCGGAGGTGGTGAGCAGTTCTTC; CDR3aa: CASSLGTSGGGEQFF
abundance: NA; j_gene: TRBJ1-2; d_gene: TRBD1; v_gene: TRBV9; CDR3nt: TGTGCCAGCAGCGCCGGGACAGGGGGTCGGACTAACTATGGCTACACCTTC; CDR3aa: CASSAGTGGRTNYGYTF
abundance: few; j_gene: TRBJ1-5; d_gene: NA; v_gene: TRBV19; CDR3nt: TGTGCCAGTAGTCGCCAGGCTCCGGGGGGCAATCAGCCCCAGCATTTT; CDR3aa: CASSRQAPGGNQPQHF
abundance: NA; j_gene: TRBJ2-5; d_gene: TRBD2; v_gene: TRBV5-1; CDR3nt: TGCGCCAGCAGCTTGGTGGCTAGCGGGGGGGCGTACCAAGAGACCCAGTACTTC; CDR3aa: CASSLVASGGAYQETQYF
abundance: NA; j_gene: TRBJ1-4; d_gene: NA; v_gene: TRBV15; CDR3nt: TGTGCCACCAGCAGAGGGGGGACGGGGGGTGAAAAACTGTTTTTT; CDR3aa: CATSRGGTGGEKLFF
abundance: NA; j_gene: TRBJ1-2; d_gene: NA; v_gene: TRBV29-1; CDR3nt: TGCAGCGTTGATGGACAGTCGTATGGCTACACCTTC; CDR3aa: CSVDGQSYGYTF
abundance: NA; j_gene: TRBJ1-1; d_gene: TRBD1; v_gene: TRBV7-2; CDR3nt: TGTGCCAGCAGCCCCCGACAGGGGTTGGGCACTGAAGCTTTCTTT; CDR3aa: CASSPRQGLGTEAFF
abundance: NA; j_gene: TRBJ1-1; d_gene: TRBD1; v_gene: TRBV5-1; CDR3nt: TGCGCCAGCAGCTTGCCCACCGGGACAGGGGGATCAGTCACCACTGAAGCTTTCTTT; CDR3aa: CASSLPTGTGGSVTTEAFF
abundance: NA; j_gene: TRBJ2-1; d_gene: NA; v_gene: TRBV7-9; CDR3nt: TGTGCCAGCAGCCCCCACCCTTTCGGGGAGCAGTTCTTC; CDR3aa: CASSPHPFGEQFF
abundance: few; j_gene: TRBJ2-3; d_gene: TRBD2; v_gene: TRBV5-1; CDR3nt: TGCGCCAGCAGCTTGGCCAGCGGGGGCCGCAAGACAGATACGCAGTATTTT; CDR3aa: CASSLASGGRKTDTQYF
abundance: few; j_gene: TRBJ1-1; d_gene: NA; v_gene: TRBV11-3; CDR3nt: TGTGCCAGCAGCTTAGATCAAGGAGGGGAAGCTTTCTTT; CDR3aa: CASSLDQGGEAFF
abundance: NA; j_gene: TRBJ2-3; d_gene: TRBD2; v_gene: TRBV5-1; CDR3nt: TGCGCCAGCAGCTTGGGGACTAGCGGGGACACAGATACGCAGTATTTT; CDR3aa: CASSLGTSGDTDTQYF
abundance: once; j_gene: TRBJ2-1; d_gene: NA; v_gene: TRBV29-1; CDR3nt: TGCAGCGTTGAAAGGGGAAAGGATGAGCAGTTCTTC; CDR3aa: CSVERGKDEQFF
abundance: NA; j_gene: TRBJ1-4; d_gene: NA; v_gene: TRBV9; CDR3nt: TGTGCCAGCAGCTTTTGGGGCAATGGTAATGAAAAACTGTTTTTT; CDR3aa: CASSFWGNGNEKLFF
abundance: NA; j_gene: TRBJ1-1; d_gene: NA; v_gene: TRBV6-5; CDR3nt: TGTGCCAGCAGTTACTCGCGGGGGAGCACTGAAGCTTTCTTT; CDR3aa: CASSYSRGSTEAFF
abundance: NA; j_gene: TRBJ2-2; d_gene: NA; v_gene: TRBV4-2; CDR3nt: TGTGCCAGCAGCCAAAGAGTGGGCGTGACCGGGGAGCTGTTTTTT; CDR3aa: CASSQRVGVTGELFF
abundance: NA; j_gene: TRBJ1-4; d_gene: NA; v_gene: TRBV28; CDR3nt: TGTGCCAGCAGTTTAATTCATGGGCGGGACTTTCGAGAGCTGTTCTTT; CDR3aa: CASSLIHGRDFRELFF
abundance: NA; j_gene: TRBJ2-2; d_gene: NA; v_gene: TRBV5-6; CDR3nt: TGTGCCAGCAGCTTACTAGGAGAACACGGGGAGCTGTTTTTT; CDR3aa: CASSLLGEHGELFF
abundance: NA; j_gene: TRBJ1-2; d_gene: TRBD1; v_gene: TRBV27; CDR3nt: TGTGCCAGCAGCCCGGGACAGAACTATGGCTACACCTTC; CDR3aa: CASSPGQNYGYTF
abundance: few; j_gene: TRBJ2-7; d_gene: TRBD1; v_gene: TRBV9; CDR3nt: TGTGCCAGCAGCGTAGGGGGACAGGGGGCGATATACGAGCAGTACTTC; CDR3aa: CASSVGGQGAIYEQYF
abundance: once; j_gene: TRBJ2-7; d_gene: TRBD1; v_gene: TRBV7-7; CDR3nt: TGTGCTAGCAGCACGCGACAGGGCGGAGAGCAGTACTTC; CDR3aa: CASSTRQGGEQYF
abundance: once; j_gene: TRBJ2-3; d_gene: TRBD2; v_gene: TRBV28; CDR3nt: TGTGCCAGCAGTTTAGGTGTAGCGGGGGGCAGCACAGATACGCAGTATTTT; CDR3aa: CASSLGVAGGSTDTQYF
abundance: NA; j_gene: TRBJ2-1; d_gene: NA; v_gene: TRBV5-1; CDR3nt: TGCGCCAGCAGCTTGGAAGTGGGGGCCGGCTACAATGAGCAGTTCTTC; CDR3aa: CASSLEVGAGYNEQFF
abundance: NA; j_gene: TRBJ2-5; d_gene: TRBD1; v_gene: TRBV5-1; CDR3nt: TGCGCCAGCAGCTTGACGATTTGGACAGGCCTAGGGACGGCCCAGTACTTC; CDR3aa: CASSLTIWTGLGTAQYF
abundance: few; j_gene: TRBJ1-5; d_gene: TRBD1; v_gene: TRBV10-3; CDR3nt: TGTGCCATCAGTCCGACAGGGGGCGGGAATCAGCCCCAGCATTTT; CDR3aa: CAISPTGGGNQPQHF
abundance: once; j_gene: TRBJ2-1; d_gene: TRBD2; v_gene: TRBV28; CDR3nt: TGTGCCAGCAGGCGGGTACTAGCGGGAGTGTCGTACAATGAGCAGTTCTTC; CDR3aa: CASRRVLAGVSYNEQFF
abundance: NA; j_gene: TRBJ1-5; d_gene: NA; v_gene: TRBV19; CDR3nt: TGTGCCAGTAGTATCGCCGGTCTAACCCAGCATTTT; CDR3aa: CASSIAGLTQHF
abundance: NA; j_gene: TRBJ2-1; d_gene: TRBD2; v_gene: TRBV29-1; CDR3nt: TGCAGCCATAGACTAGCGGGGAGCTCCTACAATGAGCAGTTCTTC; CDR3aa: CSHRLAGSSYNEQFF